The present T cell receptor (beta chain) was sequenced within a study of CD8+ T cells in alopecia areata. Turning to the study itself: Those patients who were treated received oral tofacitinib, which was given at 5 to 10 mg twice daily for moderate-to-severe alopecia areata.

Only a few counts were recorded for this clone. Its antigen is currently unknown. Documented treatment: oral pan-JAK inhibitor, 5-10 mg twice daily. V was shortened by 1 base and J by 2 bases, with 9 bases between the two germline ends. Germline values: CDR1 SQVTM, CDR2 ANQGSEA. The length of the CDR3 is 13 residues. Study-level results: A great number of expanded lesional clones endured in scalp and blood during tofacitinib.

RNA extraction and reverse transcription yielded cDNA as sequencing template. The repertoire was sequenced with immunoSEQ multiplex PCR; TCRdb's copy has only in-frame clones and lacks some. This sample yields over 85,000 clones, of which 60% to 80% are seen a single time; 15% to 20% belongs to the top ten. This TCR was sampled from a human donor with alopecia areata. This rearrangement joins TRBV29-1 to TRBJ2-7; D call uncertain. Here the sequenced sample was CD8+ T cells sorted from blood, taken around week 46, from a patient treated with tofacitinib. This CDR3 is CSVEVGQTYEQYF. In DNA form, the CDR3 reads TGCAGCGTTGAAGTGGGCCAGACCTACGAGCAGTACTTC.